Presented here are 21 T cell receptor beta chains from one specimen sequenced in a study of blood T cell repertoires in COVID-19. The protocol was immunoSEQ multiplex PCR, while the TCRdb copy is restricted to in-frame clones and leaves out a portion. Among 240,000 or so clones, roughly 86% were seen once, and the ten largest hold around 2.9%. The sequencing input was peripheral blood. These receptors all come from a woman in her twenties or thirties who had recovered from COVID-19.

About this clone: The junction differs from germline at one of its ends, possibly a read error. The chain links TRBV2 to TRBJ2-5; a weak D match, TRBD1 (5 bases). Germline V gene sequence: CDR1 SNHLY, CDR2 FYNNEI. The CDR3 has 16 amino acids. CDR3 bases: TGTGCGAGCATCCTCCGGGCAAACCCAAAGGGGGAGACCCAGTACTTC. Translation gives CASILRANPKGETQYF.

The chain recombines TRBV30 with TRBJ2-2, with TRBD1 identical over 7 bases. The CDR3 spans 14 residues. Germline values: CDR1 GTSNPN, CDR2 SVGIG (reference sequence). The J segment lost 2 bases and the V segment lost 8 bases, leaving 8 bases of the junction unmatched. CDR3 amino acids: CARIGTDNTGELFF. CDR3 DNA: TGTGCCCGGATCGGGACAGATAACACCGGGGAGCTGTTTTTT.

The CDR3 loop reads CASALRATDTQYF. CDR3 sequence (DNA): TGTGCCAGCGCGTTGAGAGCTACAGATACGCAGTATTTT. The V gene is TRBV3-1 (or the pseudogene TRBV3-2), the J gene TRBJ2-3; D is ambiguous. Germline CDR1 and CDR2: LGHDT and YNNKEL (reference sequence). Deletions cut 8 bases from V and 3 bases from J, with 12 bases between. The CDR3 loop spans 13 amino acids.

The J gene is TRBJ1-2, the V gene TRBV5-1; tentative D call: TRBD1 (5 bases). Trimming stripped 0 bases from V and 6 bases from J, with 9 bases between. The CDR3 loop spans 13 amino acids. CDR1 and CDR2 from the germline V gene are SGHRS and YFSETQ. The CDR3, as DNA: TGCGCCAGCAGCTTGGGGCCAGGGAATGGCTACACCTTC. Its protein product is CASSLGPGNGYTF.

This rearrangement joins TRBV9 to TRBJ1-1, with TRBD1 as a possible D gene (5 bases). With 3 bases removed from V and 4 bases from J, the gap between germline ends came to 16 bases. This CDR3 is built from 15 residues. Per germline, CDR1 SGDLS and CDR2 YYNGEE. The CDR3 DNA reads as TGTGCCAGCAGCGCCAACCCAGGGTTGGGCACTGAAGCTTTCTTT. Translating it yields CASSANPGLGTEAFF.

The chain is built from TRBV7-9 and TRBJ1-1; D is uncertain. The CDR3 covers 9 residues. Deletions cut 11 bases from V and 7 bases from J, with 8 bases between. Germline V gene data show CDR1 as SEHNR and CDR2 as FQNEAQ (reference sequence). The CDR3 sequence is CALGVEAFF. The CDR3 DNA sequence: TGTGCCCTGGGAGTTGAAGCTTTCTTT.

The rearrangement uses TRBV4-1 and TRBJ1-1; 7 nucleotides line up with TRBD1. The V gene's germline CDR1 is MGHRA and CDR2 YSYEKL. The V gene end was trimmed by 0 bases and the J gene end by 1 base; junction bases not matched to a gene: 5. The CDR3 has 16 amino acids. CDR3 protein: CASSQEEQGWNTEAFF. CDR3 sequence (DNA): TGCGCCAGCAGCCAAGAGGAACAGGGGTGGAACACTGAAGCTTTCTTT.

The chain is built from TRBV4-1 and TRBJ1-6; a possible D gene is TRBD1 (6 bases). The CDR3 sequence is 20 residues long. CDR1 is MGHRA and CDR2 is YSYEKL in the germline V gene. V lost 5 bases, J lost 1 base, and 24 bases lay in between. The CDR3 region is CASSALPLHRVGSYNSPLHF. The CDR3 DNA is TGCGCCAGCAGCGCCCTCCCTCTTCACAGGGTAGGATCCTATAATTCACCCCTCCACTTT.

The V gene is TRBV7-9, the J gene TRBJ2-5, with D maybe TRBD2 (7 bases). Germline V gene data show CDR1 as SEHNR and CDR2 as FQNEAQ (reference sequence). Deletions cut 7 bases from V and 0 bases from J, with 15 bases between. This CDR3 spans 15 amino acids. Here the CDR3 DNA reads TGTGCCAGCACGGGGGGAAGGGGGAACCAAGAGACCCAGTACTTC. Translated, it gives CASTGGRGNQETQYF.

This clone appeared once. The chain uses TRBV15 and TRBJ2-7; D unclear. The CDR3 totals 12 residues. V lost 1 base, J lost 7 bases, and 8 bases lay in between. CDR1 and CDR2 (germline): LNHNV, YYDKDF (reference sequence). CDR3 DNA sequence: TGTGCCACCAGCAGAGGTGCGCTTGAGCAGTACTTC. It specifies CATSRGALEQYF.

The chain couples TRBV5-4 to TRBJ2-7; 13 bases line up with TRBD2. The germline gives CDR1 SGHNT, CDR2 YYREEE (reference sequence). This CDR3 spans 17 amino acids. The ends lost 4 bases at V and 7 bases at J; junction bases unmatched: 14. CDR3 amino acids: CASSKQLLAGGPGEQYF. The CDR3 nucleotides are TGTGCCAGCAGCAAGCAACTACTAGCGGGGGGGCCGGGTGAGCAGTACTTC.

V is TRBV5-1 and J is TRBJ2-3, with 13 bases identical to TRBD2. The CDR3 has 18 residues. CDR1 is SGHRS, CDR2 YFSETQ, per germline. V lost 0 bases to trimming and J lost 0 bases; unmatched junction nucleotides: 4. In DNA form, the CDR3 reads TGCGCCAGCAGCTTGGGACTAGCGGGGGGACGGAGCACAGATACGCAGTATTTT. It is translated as CASSLGLAGGRSTDTQYF.

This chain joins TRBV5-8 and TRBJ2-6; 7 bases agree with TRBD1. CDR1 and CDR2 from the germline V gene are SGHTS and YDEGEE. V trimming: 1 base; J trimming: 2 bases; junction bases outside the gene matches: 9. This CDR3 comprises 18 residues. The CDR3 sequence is CASSLRGGSSTGANVLTF. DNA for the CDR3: TGTGCCAGCAGCTTGAGAGGGGGCTCCTCGACTGGGGCCAACGTCCTGACTTTC.

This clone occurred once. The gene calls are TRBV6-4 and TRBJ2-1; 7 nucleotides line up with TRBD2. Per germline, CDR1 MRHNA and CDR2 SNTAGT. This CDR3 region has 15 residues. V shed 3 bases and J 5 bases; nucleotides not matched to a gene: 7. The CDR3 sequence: CASSENSGEDNEQFF. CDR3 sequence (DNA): TGTGCCAGCAGTGAGAACAGCGGGGAAGACAATGAGCAGTTCTTC.

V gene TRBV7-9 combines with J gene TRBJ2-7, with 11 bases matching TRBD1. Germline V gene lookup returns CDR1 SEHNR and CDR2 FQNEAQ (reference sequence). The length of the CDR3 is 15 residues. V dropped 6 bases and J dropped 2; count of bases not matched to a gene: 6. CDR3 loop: CASRGPGQGAYEQYF. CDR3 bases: TGTGCCAGCAGAGGACCGGGACAGGGGGCCTACGAGCAGTACTTC.

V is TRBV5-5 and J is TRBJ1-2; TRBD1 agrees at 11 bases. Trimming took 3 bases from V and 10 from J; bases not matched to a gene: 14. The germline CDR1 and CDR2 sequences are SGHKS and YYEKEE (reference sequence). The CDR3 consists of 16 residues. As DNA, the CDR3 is TGTGCCAGCAGCTCGCTCCCCCCCCGGGACAGGGGGGTCTACACCTTC. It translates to CASSSLPPRDRGVYTF.

The CDR3 loop reads CASSLVAGNYNEQFF. The CDR3, as DNA: TGTGCCAGCAGCTTGGTGGCGGGGAACTACAATGAGCAGTTCTTC. V and J are TRBV5-5 and TRBJ2-1, with D perhaps matching TRBD2 (6 bases). The CDR3 contains 15 residues. CDR1 is SGHKS and CDR2 is YYEKEE in the germline V gene (reference sequence). Trimming shortened V by 0 bases and J by 3 bases, and 10 bases separated the two germline ends.

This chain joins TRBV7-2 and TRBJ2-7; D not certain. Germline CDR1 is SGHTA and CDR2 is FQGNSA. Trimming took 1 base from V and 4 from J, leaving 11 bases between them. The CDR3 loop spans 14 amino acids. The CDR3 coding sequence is TGTGCCAGCAGCTTAGACCTACCGGGTTACGAGCAGTACTTC. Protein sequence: CASSLDLPGYEQYF.

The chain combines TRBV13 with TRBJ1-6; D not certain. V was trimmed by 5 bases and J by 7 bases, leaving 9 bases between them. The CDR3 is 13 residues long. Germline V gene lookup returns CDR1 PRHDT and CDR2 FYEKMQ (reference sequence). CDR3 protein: CASSTRGNSPLHF. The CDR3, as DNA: TGTGCCAGCAGCACCCGAGGAAATTCACCCCTCCACTTT.

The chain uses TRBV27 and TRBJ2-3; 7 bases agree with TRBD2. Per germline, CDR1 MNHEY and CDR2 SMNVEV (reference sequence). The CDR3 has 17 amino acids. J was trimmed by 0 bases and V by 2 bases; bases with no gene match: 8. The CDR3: CASSLAVAGPSTDTQYF. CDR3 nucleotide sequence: TGTGCCAGCAGTTTAGCGGTAGCGGGTCCAAGCACAGATACGCAGTATTTT.

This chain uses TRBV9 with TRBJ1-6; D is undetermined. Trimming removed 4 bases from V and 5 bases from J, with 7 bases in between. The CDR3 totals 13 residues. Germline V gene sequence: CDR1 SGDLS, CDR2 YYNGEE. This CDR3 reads CASSPGDNSPLHF. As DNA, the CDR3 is TGTGCCAGCAGCCCCGGGGATAATTCACCCCTCCACTTT.